A single sample is the source of the 3 T cell receptor beta chains below, sequenced in a study of tumor and adjacent non-tumor tissue in lung cancer. RNA was extracted from bulk tissue without any cell sorting. TCRbeta libraries were built with three rounds of nested PCR, modified from ARM-PCR. Via MiXCR, TCRdb re-called the multiplex PCR reads, giving one row per CDR3 protein. The table lists approximately 140,000 distinct CDR3 sequences, about 71% of them singletons, with 18% in the top ten. Sequenced material: lung tumor tissue. Source of these receptors: a man aged 60 to 69 with small cell lung cancer.

This clonotype showed up many times. The CDR3 protein is CASSKDSYNEQFF. Here the CDR3 DNA reads TGTGCCAGCAGCAAAGACAGCTACAATGAGCAGTTCTTC. The V and J genes are TRBV11-2 and TRBJ2-1; tentatively, D is TRBD1 (5 bases). With 5 bases removed from V and 3 bases from J, the gap between germline ends came to 8 bases. CDR1 SGHAT and CDR2 FQNNGV come from the germline V gene. The CDR3 has 13 amino acids.

This clonotype was seen at least ten times. This chain links TRBV28 with TRBJ2-1; no definite D call. Looked up from germline, CDR1 is MDHEN and CDR2 is SYDVKM. Trimming removed 5 bases at V and 9 bases at J, with 14 bases between. This CDR3 is 13 amino acids long. The CDR3 loop is CASSRLEKGEQFF. CDR3 in DNA: TGTGCCAGCAGTCGACTGGAGAAGGGTGAGCAGTTCTTC.

This clonotype was recorded once. One junction end does not reproduce the germline sequence, and a read error may be involved. This sequence joins TRBV11-2 and TRBJ1-1; D is unclear. Germline V gene sequence: CDR1 SGHAT, CDR2 FQNNGV. This CDR3 has 14 amino acids. As DNA, the CDR3 is TGTGCCAGCAACCCGACATACCCGAACACTGAAGCCTTCTTT. Translating it yields CASNPTYPNTEAFF. The full variable domain, with the rest looked up from reference TRBV11-2 and TRBJ1-1, is EAGVAQSPRYKIIEKRQSVAFWCNPISGHATLYWYQQILGQGPKLLIQFQNNGVVDDSQLPKDRFSAERLKGVDSTLKIQPAKLEDSAVYLCASNPTYPNTEAFFGQGTRLTVV.